This is a list of T cell receptor beta chains from one sample in a study of blood T cell repertoires in COVID-19. Clones were sequenced by immunoSEQ multiplex PCR, and TCRdb holds only the in-frame ones, with some missing. The sample carries about 27,000 clones, around 93% recorded once. Sequenced: peripheral blood. These receptors originate from a human donor in a cohort sampled during active COVID-19. The conserved cysteine and the conserved F or W are not part of the CDR3 here.

13	TRBV5-1	TRBJ2-2	ASSLAIGFSGELF
13	TRBV4-1	TRBJ1-2	ASSQPNDRGYGYT
10	TRBV7-9	TRBJ2-5	ASSREGETQY
14	TRBV7-9	TRBJ2-3	ASSSSRAAPTDTQY
14	TRBV7-3	TRBJ2-6	ASSLHRSSGANVLT
13	TRBV5-1	TRBJ2-4	ASSFGATWENIQY
13	TRBV5-1	TRBJ2-7	ASSHTAGADYEQY
11	TRBV9	TRBJ2-2	ASSLGGGGELF
13	TRBV5-1	TRBJ1-4	ASSQGFGANEKLF
14	TRBV6-5	TRBJ2-3	ASSYSSADSTDTQY
12	TRBV24-1	TRBJ2-1	ATPPGTAPHEQF
12	TRBV5-4	TRBJ2-3	ASSPGTGTDTQY
13	TRBV6-1	TRBJ1-6	ASSETGTGGSPLH
15	TRBV27	TRBJ1-2	ASSPDPGQALFYGYT
11	TRBV10-1	TRBJ1-1	ASSELRGNEAF
12	TRBV15	TRBJ1-4	ATSRQGRDEKLF
12	TRBV14	TRBJ2-7	ASSPRVQGSEQY
15	TRBV9	TRBJ2-2	ASSVDIDSANTGELF
15	TRBV14	TRBJ1-6	ASSSRPGQQHNSPLH
15	TRBV9	TRBJ2-4	ASSVEARGVGKNIQY
11	TRBV6-5	TRBJ2-1	ASSPGIINEQF
13	TRBV4-2	TRBJ2-7	ASSQQQDSSYEQY
11	TRBV10-3	TRBJ1-1	ASQQDMNTEAF
12	TRBV5-1	TRBJ1-4	ASSSGTGNEKLF
12	TRBV6-5	TRBJ1-2	ASSPRLEAYGYT
11	TRBV28	TRBJ1-2	ASSSRQGYGYT
13	TRBV5-4	TRBJ2-7	ASSLATSGGYEQY
12	TRBV28	TRBJ1-4	ASSFQGGNEKLF
13	TRBV9	TRBJ1-5	ASSVGPPGNQPQH